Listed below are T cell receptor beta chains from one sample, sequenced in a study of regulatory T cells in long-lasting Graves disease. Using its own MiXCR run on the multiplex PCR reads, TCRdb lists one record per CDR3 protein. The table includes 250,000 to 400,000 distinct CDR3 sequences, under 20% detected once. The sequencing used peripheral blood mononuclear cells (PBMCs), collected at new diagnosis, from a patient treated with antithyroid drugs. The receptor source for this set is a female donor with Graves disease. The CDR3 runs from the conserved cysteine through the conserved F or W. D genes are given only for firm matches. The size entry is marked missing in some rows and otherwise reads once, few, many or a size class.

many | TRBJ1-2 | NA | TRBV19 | TGTGCCAGTAGTATTAGACCCTCAGGGGAGGGTTATGGCTACACCTTC | CASSIRPSGEGYGYTF
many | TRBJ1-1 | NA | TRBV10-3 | TGTGCCATCAGAAGGGCAGAATTGAACACTGAAGCTTTCTTT | CAIRRAELNTEAFF
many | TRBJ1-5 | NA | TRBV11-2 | TGTGCCAGCAGCTGGGGACACCAGCCCCAGCATTTT | CASSWGHQPQHF
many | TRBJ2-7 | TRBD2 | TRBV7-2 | TGTGCCAGCAGCTTAGGCCTGGCGGGAGCCTTCTACGAGCAGTACTTC | CASSLGLAGAFYEQYF
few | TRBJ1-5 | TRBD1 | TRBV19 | TGTGCCAGTAGTATAGAAAAGACAGGGGGTCAGCCCCAGCATTTT | CASSIEKTGGQPQHF
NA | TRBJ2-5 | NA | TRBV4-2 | TGTGCCAGCAGCCAAGGGACTCCCGAAGGGGACGAGACCCAGTACTTC | CASSQGTPEGDETQYF
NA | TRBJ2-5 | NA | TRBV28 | TGTGCCAGCAGTTTATGGGGACCACAAGAGACCCAGTACTTC | CASSLWGPQETQYF
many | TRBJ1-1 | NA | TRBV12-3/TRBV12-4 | TGTGCCAGCACAGGACAGTCGAGGACTGAAGCTTTCTTT | CASTGQSRTEAFF
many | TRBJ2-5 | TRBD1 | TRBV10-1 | TGCGCCAGCAGCCGGGACAGGAGTGGGGAGACCCAGTACTTC | CASSRDRSGETQYF
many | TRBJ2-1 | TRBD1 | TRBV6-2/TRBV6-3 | TGTGCCAGCAGGAACAGGGGGATCGCCTACAATGAGCAGTTCTTC | CASRNRGIAYNEQFF
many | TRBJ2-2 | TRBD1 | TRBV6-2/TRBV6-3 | TGTGCCAGCAGTCGGGGTTCCGGGACAGGGGACACCGGGGAGCTGTTTTTT | CASSRGSGTGDTGELFF
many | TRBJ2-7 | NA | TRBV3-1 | TGTGCCAGCAGCCAAGCCCTCGGGCAGGACTACGAGCAGTACTTC | CASSQALGQDYEQYF
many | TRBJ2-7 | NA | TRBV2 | TGTGCCAGCAGTGAAAGCGAGCAGTACTTC | CASSESEQYF
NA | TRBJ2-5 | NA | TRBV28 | TGTGCCAGCAGATCCGCGGGTCCAGAGACCCAGTACTTC | CASRSAGPETQYF
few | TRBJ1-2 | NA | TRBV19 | TGTGCCAGTAGTATAGTGCCCGCCGGGGGCGCGGGAGGCTACACCTTC | CASSIVPAGGAGGYTF
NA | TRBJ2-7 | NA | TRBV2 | TGTGCCAGCAGTGGAGCCCGGGACGGAGGGACCTACGAGCAGTACTTC | CASSGARDGGTYEQYF
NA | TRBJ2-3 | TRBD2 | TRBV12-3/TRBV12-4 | TGTGCCAGCAGAGGGCTAGCGGGAGGGCCTGTTCCGGTGTTAGCGCAGTATTTT | CASRGLAGGPVPVLAQYF
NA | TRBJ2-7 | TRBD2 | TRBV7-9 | TGTGCCAGCAGCTTAAGACGGGAGGGCCTGAAGCAGTACTTC | CASSLRREGLKQYF
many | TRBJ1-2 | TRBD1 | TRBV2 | TGTGCCAGCAGCCCAGGACAGGGCGCTAACTATGGCTACACCTTC | CASSPGQGANYGYTF
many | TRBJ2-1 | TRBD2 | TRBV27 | TGTGCCAGCAGTCCCCTAGCGGGAAAGGAGTTCTTC | CASSPLAGKEFF
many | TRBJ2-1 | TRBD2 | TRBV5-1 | TGCGCCAGCAGCTTGGTAGGCGGACTAGCGGGACTGTACAATGAGCAGTTCTTC | CASSLVGGLAGLYNEQFF
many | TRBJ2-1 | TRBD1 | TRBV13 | TGTGCCAGCAGCTTGGCCCCGGGACAGGGGAACAATGAGCAGTTCTTC | CASSLAPGQGNNEQFF
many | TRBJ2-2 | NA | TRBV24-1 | TGTGCCACCAGTGTTGGAGGCACCGGGGAGCTGTTTTTT | CATSVGGTGELFF
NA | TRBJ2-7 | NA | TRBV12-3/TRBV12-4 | TGTGCCAGCAGTTTTGACGAGCAGTACTTC | CASSFDEQYF
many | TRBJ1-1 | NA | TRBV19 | TGTGCCAGTGGCCCCCGCCCGGTGGGGCGTGAGACTGAAGCTTTCTTT | CASGPRPVGRETEAFF
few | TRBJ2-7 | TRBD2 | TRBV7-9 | TGTGCCAGTAAAAGCGGGAGCGCCTACGAGCAGTACTTC | CASKSGSAYEQYF
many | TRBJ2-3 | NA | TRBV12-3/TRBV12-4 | TGTGCCAGCAGTGGGAGTTACCGGGACCCTGACACAGATACGCAGTATTTT | CASSGSYRDPDTDTQYF
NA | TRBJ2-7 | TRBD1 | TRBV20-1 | TGCAGTGCAGGACAGGGAATCTCGGGCGAGCAGTACTTC | CSAGQGISGEQYF
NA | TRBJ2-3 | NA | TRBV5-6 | TGTGCCAGCAGCTTGAGTCTCGGTTACACAGATACGCAGTATTTT | CASSLSLGYTDTQYF
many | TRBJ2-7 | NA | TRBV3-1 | TGTGCCAGCAGCCAAACTAACCCTTCGACTCTCTCATCCTACGAGCAGTACTTC | CASSQTNPSTLSSYEQYF
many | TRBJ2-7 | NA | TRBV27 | TGTGCCAGCAGTTTAAACCGGGTTATATTCGACGAGCAGTACTTC | CASSLNRVIFDEQYF
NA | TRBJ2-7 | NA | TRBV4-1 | TGCGCCAGCAGCCAAGATTGGTCCAACGAGCAGTACTTC | CASSQDWSNEQYF
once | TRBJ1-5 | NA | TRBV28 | TGTGCCAGCAGCCGAAGGGCAGGACGGCAGCCCCAGCATTTT | CASSRRAGRQPQHF
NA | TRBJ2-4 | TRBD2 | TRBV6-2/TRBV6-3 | TGTGCCAGCAGTTACTCGTGGGGGGGGGAGGCCAAAAACATTCAGTACTTC | CASSYSWGGEAKNIQYF
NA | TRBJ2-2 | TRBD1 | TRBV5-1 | TGCGCCAGCAGCTTGGGGACAGGGATTCTCGGGGAGCTGTTTTTT | CASSLGTGILGELFF
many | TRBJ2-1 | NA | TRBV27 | TGTGCCAGCAGTACACCTCACCACGGGGTCTCCTACAATGAGCAGTTCTTC | CASSTPHHGVSYNEQFF
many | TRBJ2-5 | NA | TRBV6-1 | TGTGCCAGCGGGGGACACCAAGAGACCCAGTACTTC | CASGGHQETQYF
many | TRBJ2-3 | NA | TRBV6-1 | TGTGCCAGCAGCAAAGAGAGGGCACTAGATACGCAGTATTTT | CASSKERALDTQYF
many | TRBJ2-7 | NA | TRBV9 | TGTGCCAGCAGCGTAGTAGGGAGCTCCTACGAGCAGTACTTC | CASSVVGSSYEQYF
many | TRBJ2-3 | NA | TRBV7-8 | TGTGCCAGCAGCTTGTTGGCGCCGCCACAGGATACGCAGTATTTT | CASSLLAPPQDTQYF
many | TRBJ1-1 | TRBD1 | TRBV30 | TGTGCCTGGAGGGGGGACAGGGTGACTGAAGCTTTCTTT | CAWRGDRVTEAFF